A single sample is the source of the 31 T cell receptor beta chains below, sequenced in a study of T cells of healthy individuals. TCRdb reprocessed the 5' RACE reads via MiXCR and lists one record per CDR3 protein. This sample has 60,000 to 70,000 distinct CDR3 sequences, with about 16% found just once. The receptors originated from a human donor in good health.

This chain joins TRBV6-1 and TRBJ1-1; 7 bases fit TRBD1. J gave up 0 bases and V 5 bases, and 3 bases lay outside the gene matches. Germline CDR1 MNHNS, CDR2 SASEGT. This CDR3 is 14 amino acids long. The CDR3 DNA follows: TGTGCCAGCAGTACGGACAGGATGAACACTGAAGCTTTCTTT. This codes for CASSTDRMNTEAFF.

This clonotype was counted between two and nine times. This chain connects TRBV10-3 to TRBJ1-2, with D possibly being TRBD1 (5 bases). CDR1 is ENHRY, CDR2 SYGVKD, per germline. The CDR3 sequence is 12 residues long. V was shortened by 6 bases and J by 12 bases, with 17 bases between the two germline ends. The CDR3 DNA sequence: TGTGCCATCAGCGGTGATGGGGCTCCCCACACCTTC. Translated, it gives CAISGDGAPHTF.

This clonotype was counted many times. V gene TRBV7-9 combines with J gene TRBJ2-1; the D gene is possibly TRBD2 (5 bases). The CDR3 is made up of 15 amino acids. Germline CDR1 and CDR2: SEHNR and FQNEAQ (reference sequence). Trimming pared 0 bases from V and 9 bases from J, leaving 15 bases between. CDR3 sequence reads: CASSLAQDSRGEQFF. CDR3 bases: TGTGCCAGCAGCTTAGCGCAGGACTCCCGTGGTGAGCAGTTCTTC.

Only a few counts were recorded for this clonotype. The chain combines TRBV9 with TRBJ1-5, with D tentatively TRBD1 (6 bases). Germline CDR1 SGDLS, CDR2 YYNGEE. The CDR3 is 14 amino acids. V lost 3 bases, J lost 6 bases, and 13 bases lay in between. The CDR3 DNA reads as TGTGCCAGCAGCGAGAGGGGGGGCGCTCAGCCCCAGCATTTT. Translation gives CASSERGGAQPQHF. The full variable domain, completed using reference TRBV9 and TRBJ1-5, is DSGVTQTPKHLITATGQRVTLRCSPRSGDLSVYWYQQSLDQGLQFLIQYYNGEERAKGNILERFSAQQFPDLHSELNLSSLELGDSALYFCASSERGGAQPQHFGDGTRLSIL.

The chain carries TRBV10-3 and TRBJ1-2; 7 bases are shared with TRBD1. CDR1 ENHRY and CDR2 SYGVKD come from the germline V gene. The CDR3 consists of 14 residues. The V gene end was trimmed by 10 bases and the J gene end by 8 bases; junction bases not matched to a gene: 16. CDR3 protein: CATTQPTGMRGYTF. As DNA, the CDR3 is TGTGCCACCACGCAACCGACAGGGATGAGGGGCTACACCTTC.

This clonotype occurred many times. This chain joins TRBV20-1 and TRBJ1-1; D perhaps matches TRBD1 (5 bases). This CDR3 comprises 15 residues. V was clipped by 6 bases and J by 4 bases, with 21 bases between them. The germline V gene has CDR1 DFQATT and CDR2 SNEGSKA (reference sequence). CDR3 in DNA: TGCAGTGCCGATCGACTGATAGTTGGGGGCACTGAAGCTTTCTTT. Translation gives CSADRLIVGGTEAFF.

This chain joins TRBV7-2 and TRBJ2-5, with a tentative D call TRBD2 (5 bases). The length of the CDR3 is 15 residues. V dropped 4 bases and J dropped 7 bases, with 19 bases sitting between them. CDR1 and CDR2 from the germline V gene are SGHTA and FQGNSA. The CDR3 sequence is CASSSTGRSSGTQYF. CDR3 sequence (DNA): TGTGCCAGCAGCTCCACTGGACGGAGCAGCGGGACCCAGTACTTC.

In its sample, this clonotype was seen a few times. The V gene is TRBV12-3 or TRBV12-4, the J gene TRBJ1-1; D remains unclear. V lost 3 bases and J lost 4, with 6 bases in between. This CDR3 spans 12 amino acids. The DNA of the CDR3 is TGTGCCAGCAGTTTGTGGAGCACTGAAGCTTTCTTT. Protein product: CASSLWSTEAFF.

The V and J genes are TRBV29-1 and TRBJ1-4; the match to TRBD1 covers 7 bases. Per germline, CDR1 SQVTM and CDR2 ANQGSEA. V trimming: 3 bases; J trimming: 4 bases; junction bases outside the gene matches: 5. The CDR3 loop spans 14 amino acids. As DNA, the CDR3 is TGCAGCGTTGACAGGGGGGGTAATAATGAAAAACTGTTTTTT. Residues: CSVDRGGNNEKLFF.

Ten or more counts support this clonotype. This chain links TRBV10-3 with TRBJ2-5, with 10 bases fitting TRBD2. After removal of 3 bases from V and 4 bases from J, the junction contained 14 bases not matched to a gene. Germline CDR1 and CDR2: ENHRY and SYGVKD. The CDR3 loop spans 18 amino acids. The CDR3 coding sequence is TGTGCCATCAGTGATTCAACTAGCGGGATATTTCTCCGAGAGACCCAGTACTTC. This sequence encodes CAISDSTSGIFLRETQYF.

This clonotype was seen a few times. This may be a read error, as it is one base from a much larger clone. The chain's CDR3 is CASSPEGNTIYF. CDR3 bases: TGTGCCAGCAGCCCCGAAGGAAACACCATATATTTT. This rearrangement joins TRBV3-1 to TRBJ1-3; no clear D. Trimming left V 4 bases short and J 4 bases short, with 5 bases between. This CDR3 is 12 amino acids long. The germline V gene has CDR1 LGHDT and CDR2 YNNKEL (reference sequence). Full variable domain (missing parts from reference TRBV3-1 and TRBJ1-3): DTAVSQTPKYLVTQMGNDKSIKCEQNLGHDTMYWYKQDSKKFLKIMFSYNNKELIINETVPNRFSPKSPDKAHLNLHINSLELGDSAVYFCASSPEGNTIYFGEGSWLTVV.

This clonotype showed up many times. The chain couples TRBV5-5 to TRBJ2-3; possibly TRBD2 for D (6 bases). The germline gives CDR1 SGHKS, CDR2 YYEKEE (reference sequence). Trimming removed 0 bases at V and 1 base at J, with 12 bases between. CDR3 length: 16 residues. CDR3 residues: CASSLERLVGTDTQYF. In DNA, the CDR3 is TGTGCCAGCAGCTTGGAGCGACTAGTCGGCACAGATACGCAGTATTTT.

Ten or more counts support this clonotype. The chain employs TRBV20-1 and TRBJ2-3, with 7 bases matching TRBD2. CDR3 size: 14 residues. CDR1 is DFQATT and CDR2 is SNEGSKA in the germline V gene (reference sequence). The trim removed 7 bases at V and 6 bases at J, leaving 13 bases unmatched. In nucleotides, the CDR3 is TGCAGTGTGGGACTCGCGGGAGTTTTCGATACGCAGTATTTT. This codes for CSVGLAGVFDTQYF.

This clonotype was counted at least ten times. The rearrangement links TRBV30 to TRBJ1-5; the match to TRBD1 covers 8 bases. The length of the CDR3 is 16 residues. Germline lookup yields CDR1 GTSNPN and CDR2 SVGIG (reference sequence). With V trimmed by 1 base and J by 2 bases, 7 bases remained unmatched. CDR3 loop: CAWSDATGAGNQPQHF. The CDR3 nucleotides read TGTGCCTGGAGTGATGCGACAGGGGCAGGCAATCAGCCCCAGCATTTT.

In this sample, this clonotype turned up a few times. The rearrangement links TRBV4-2 to TRBJ1-4; D uncertain. The V end lost 2 bases, the J end lost 2 bases, and 15 bases lay between the germline ends. CDR3 size: 17 residues. The germline gives CDR1 LGHNA, CDR2 YNFKEQ. The DNA of the CDR3 is TGTGCCAGCAGCCAATCAGCAGGTTCTAATACTAATGAAAAACTGTTTTTT. Amino acids: CASSQSAGSNTNEKLFF.

A note on this clonotype: A single base separates this from a much larger clone, so it may be a read error. The chain couples TRBV12-3 or TRBV12-4 to TRBJ2-2, with D unclear. Trimming removed 8 bases from V and 2 bases from J, with 6 bases in between. This CDR3 is 12 amino acids long. CDR3 DNA sequence: TGTGCCAGCTGGTCAAACACCGGGGAGCTGTTTTTT. Protein: CASWSNTGELFF.

V gene TRBV7-2 combines with J gene TRBJ1-5, with 8 bases aligning to TRBD1. Losses at the gene ends were 6 bases for V and 3 bases for J; bases not matched to a gene: 7. CDR1 and CDR2 from the germline V gene are SGHTA and FQGNSA. The CDR3 contains 15 residues. The DNA of the CDR3 is TGTGCCAGCAGTTCCCGGACAGGGATCAATCAGCCCCAGCATTTT. This sequence encodes CASSSRTGINQPQHF.

The chain is built from TRBV30 and TRBJ2-5; the D is unclear. The length of the CDR3 is 14 residues. V lost 3 bases, J lost 2 bases, and 13 bases lay in between. Germline V lookup: CDR1 GTSNPN, CDR2 SVGIG (reference sequence). CDR3 sequence reads: CAWSDAPTQETQYF. In DNA, the CDR3 is TGTGCCTGGAGCGACGCCCCGACTCAAGAGACCCAGTACTTC.

The table lists this clonotype with many counts. This chain uses TRBV5-1 with TRBJ2-7; D gene unclear. Germline CDR1 SGHRS, CDR2 YFSETQ. The CDR3 has 11 residues. V lost 2 bases and J lost 3, with 3 bases in between. CDR3 nucleotides: TGCGCCAGCAGCTTAGACTACGAGCAGTACTTC. This gives the protein CASSLDYEQYF.

The chain has TRBV10-3 and TRBJ2-1; the D gene is possibly TRBD1 (6 bases). The CDR3 loop spans 15 amino acids. V lost 6 bases to trimming and J lost 7 bases, with 19 bases between them. Germline CDR1 is ENHRY and CDR2 is SYGVKD. The CDR3 loop is CAISQGIDGSNEQFF. The CDR3 DNA is TGTGCCATCAGCCAGGGGATAGACGGCTCAAATGAGCAGTTCTTC.

This clonotype appeared many times. This sequence joins TRBV12-3 or TRBV12-4 and TRBJ2-3; possible D gene TRBD1, 6 bases. Trimming removed 5 bases at V and 1 base at J, with 13 bases between. The CDR3 consists of 15 residues. DNA of the CDR3: TGTGCCAGCAGTAACAGGGCCACAGGCACAGATACGCAGTATTTT. Its protein product is CASSNRATGTDTQYF.

CDR3 in DNA: TGCGCCAGCAGCATGGTCCCTCCTGGACAGGCCACTAATGAAAAACTGTTTTTT. Translated: CASSMVPPGQATNEKLFF. The J gene is TRBJ1-4, the V gene TRBV5-1; the match to TRBD1 covers 7 bases. From germline, CDR1 is SGHRS and CDR2 YFSETQ. The trim removed 4 bases at V and 2 bases at J, leaving 14 bases unmatched. The length of the CDR3 is 18 residues.

This clonotype was counted ten times or more. The chain carries TRBV29-1 and TRBJ1-1; tentative D call: TRBD1 (5 bases). Trimming took off 6 bases at V and 11 bases at J, with 22 bases between the two ends. The CDR3 is made up of 13 amino acids. The germline gives CDR1 SQVTM, CDR2 ANQGSEA. CDR3 amino acids: CSVTDATAGLAFF. In nucleotides, the CDR3 is TGCAGCGTCACGGACGCGACGGCAGGGTTGGCTTTCTTT. The entire variable domain, with the rest obtained from reference TRBV29-1 and TRBJ1-1, is as follows: SAVISQKPSRDICQRGTSLTIQCQVDSQVTMMFWYRQQPGQSLTLIATANQGSEATYESGFVIDKFPISRPNLTFSTLTVSNMSPEDSSIYLCSVTDATAGLAFFGQGTRLTVV.

The rearrangement links TRBV5-1 to TRBJ2-1; no clear D. Germline values: CDR1 SGHRS, CDR2 YFSETQ. Trimming took off 0 bases at V and 9 bases at J, with 13 bases between the two ends. This CDR3 comprises 14 residues. CDR3 amino acids: CASSLAPAAPEQFF. The CDR3 DNA follows: TGCGCCAGCAGCTTGGCTCCGGCCGCCCCTGAGCAGTTCTTC.

The chain is built from TRBV20-1 and TRBJ2-3; possibly TRBD2 for D (7 bases). This CDR3 has 17 amino acids. The V gene's germline CDR1 is DFQATT and CDR2 SNEGSKA (reference sequence). Trimming pared 4 bases from V and 2 bases from J, leaving 22 bases between. CDR3 nucleotides: TGCAGTGCTACAGAGTCCCCTAGGGCGGGGGCCACAGATACGCAGTATTTT. This sequence encodes CSATESPRAGATDTQYF.

The gene calls are TRBV7-6 and TRBJ2-7; D may be TRBD2 (6 bases). The CDR3 has 14 residues. V lost 5 bases to trimming and J lost 6 bases, with 17 bases between them. Germline values: CDR1 SGHVS, CDR2 FNYEAQ. The CDR3 DNA sequence: TGTGCCAGCAGCCCTAGGGCCGATAGCGGCGAGCAGTACTTC. Its translation: CASSPRADSGEQYF. Looking up the rest from reference TRBV7-6 and TRBJ2-7 gives the full variable domain: GAGVSQSPRYKVTKRGQDVALRCDPISGHVSLYWYRQALGQGPEFLTYFNYEAQQDKSGLPNDRFSAERPEGSISTLTIQRTEQRDSAMYRCASSPRADSGEQYFGPGTRLTVT.

This clonotype has ten or more counts. The chain combines TRBV20-1 with TRBJ2-7, with 8 bases lining up with TRBD2. CDR1 is DFQATT, CDR2 SNEGSKA, per germline (reference sequence). Unmatched junction bases numbered 9, after V lost 6 bases and J lost 2 bases. The CDR3 length is 14 residues. For the CDR3, the DNA is TGCAGTGCCCAAAAAGCGGGAGCTCCCTACGAGCAGTACTTC. Its protein is CSAQKAGAPYEQYF.

This clonotype appeared a few times. J is TRBJ1-2 and V is TRBV12-3 or TRBV12-4, with a weak D call TRBD1 (6 bases). Trimming left V 8 bases short and J 5 bases short, with 18 bases between. This CDR3 is 14 amino acids long. CDR3 loop: CASSRGGPLYGYTF. The CDR3 nucleotides read TGTGCCAGCTCGAGGGGGGGCCCATTGTATGGCTACACCTTC.

The chain joins TRBV28 to TRBJ2-5; TRBD2 matches 7 bases. CDR3 size: 13 residues. V shed 2 bases and J 3 bases; nucleotides not matched to a gene: 0. CDR1 is MDHEN and CDR2 is SYDVKM in the germline V gene. CDR3 nucleotides: TGTGCCAGCAGTTTACTAGCGGAAGAGACCCAGTACTTC. It codes for CASSLLAEETQYF.

This clonotype occurred many times. V and J are TRBV9 and TRBJ2-3; TRBD2 aligns across 14 bases. The J segment lost 2 bases and the V segment lost 0 bases, leaving 5 bases of the junction unmatched. From germline, CDR1 is SGDLS and CDR2 YYNGEE. The CDR3 has 18 amino acids. The CDR3 region is CASSVAVTSGGATDTQYF. CDR3 DNA: TGTGCCAGCAGCGTAGCGGTGACTAGCGGGGGGGCCACAGATACGCAGTATTTT.

The chain couples TRBV12-3 or TRBV12-4 to TRBJ1-4; D gene unclear. The CDR3 sequence is 13 residues long. The V and J ends lost 6 bases and 5 bases respectively, with 10 bases between them. CDR3 sequence (DNA): TGTGCCAGCAGGGGGAGTTTCAATGAAAAACTGTTTTTT. Its protein product is CASRGSFNEKLFF.